The present T cell receptor (beta chain) was sequenced within a study of glioma-infiltrating T cells after dendritic cell vaccination. Study conclusions and caveats: Complete blood and tumor specimen sets were limited to few patients.

The data were produced by immunoSEQ multiplex PCR, yet TCRdb's version contains in-frame clones alone and is incomplete. The sample has some 99,000 clones; 65% to 85% are singletons. Details on this clone: The antigen is not known.

Time point: after dendritic cell vaccination, including at tumor progression/relapse. The sequence came from a human donor with glioblastoma. The specimen was blood, collected after dendritic cell vaccination.

For the CDR3, the DNA is TGTGCCAGTAGTCCGGACAGGGTAGACTATGGCTACACCTTC. Protein sequence: CASSPDRVDYGYTF. The chain links TRBV19 to TRBJ1-2; 8 nucleotides align to TRBD1. In germline, CDR1 is LNHDA, CDR2 SQIVND (reference sequence). This CDR3 is built from 14 residues. V shed 5 bases, J shed 3 bases, and the junction held 5 bases outside the gene matches.